The 27 T cell receptor beta chains given below trace back to one sample, sequenced in a study of cytomegalovirus exposure and HLA in healthy donors. Vbeta (60) and Jbeta (13) primers were used in the PCR. TCRdb's copy holds only in-frame clones and misses some; the assay was immunoSEQ multiplex PCR. The sample carries 95,000 to 150,000 clones, 80% to 85% recorded once. Sample: PBMCs. The receptors derive from a man aged 30 to 39 in good health and CMV-seronegative.

This chain connects TRBV5-1 to TRBJ1-1; no clear D gene. CDR3 length equals 13 residues. Germline loops: CDR1 SGHRS, CDR2 YFSETQ. V was clipped by 0 bases and J by 1 base, with 4 bases between them. CDR3 nucleotide sequence: TGCGCCAGCAGCTTGGGGCCGAACACTGAAGCTTTCTTT. As protein: CASSLGPNTEAFF.

Written as DNA, the CDR3 is TGTGCCAGTAGTATGGGTGGGACAGGGGGCCGCGGGAAGCCCCAGCATTTT. Protein sequence: CASSMGGTGGRGKPQHF. The rearrangement joins TRBV19 to TRBJ1-5; 12 bases match TRBD1. The germline V gene has CDR1 LNHDA and CDR2 SQIVND (reference sequence). V lost 3 bases, J lost 8 bases, and 11 bases stayed unmatched. The CDR3 covers 17 residues.

The chain carries TRBV11-2 and TRBJ2-3, with 10 bases identical to TRBD2. Germline CDR1 SGHAT, CDR2 FQNNGV. With V trimmed by 10 bases and J by 2 bases, 12 bases remained unmatched. The CDR3 has 16 residues. In DNA, the CDR3 is TGTGCCACCCTGCGGGCCAGCGGGGGGGCCACAGATACGCAGTATTTT. This sequence encodes CATLRASGGATDTQYF.

This clone was recorded a few times. One end of the junction fails to match germline, which may point to a read error. The chain carries TRBV29-1 and TRBJ2-6; D may be TRBD1 (6 bases). The germline CDR1 and CDR2 sequences are SQVTM and ANQGSEA. The CDR3 is made up of 13 amino acids. The CDR3 protein is CSVDASGANGLTF. DNA for the CDR3: TGCAGCGTGGACGCATCAGGGGCCAACGGCCTGACTTTC.

The chain employs TRBV11-2 and TRBJ2-3, with 8 bases matching TRBD2. The CDR3 loop spans 17 amino acids. Germline V gives CDR1 SGHAT, CDR2 FQNNGV. The trim removed 5 bases at V and 5 bases at J, leaving 15 bases unmatched. CDR3 amino acids: CASSHLRGRGVIDTQYF. The CDR3 nucleotides read TGTGCCAGCAGCCACCTCCGTGGGCGGGGGGTAATAGATACGCAGTATTTT.

The rearrangement joins TRBV7-9 to TRBJ1-1; the D is unclear. The CDR3 is 13 amino acids. V lost 6 bases and J lost 2, with 10 bases in between. CDR1 is SEHNR, CDR2 FQNEAQ, per germline (reference sequence). The CDR3 loop is CASRATSNTEAFF. The CDR3, as DNA: TGTGCCAGCAGGGCTACTAGTAACACTGAAGCTTTCTTT.

The chain is built from TRBV6-1 and TRBJ2-3; no reliable D call. This CDR3 is 18 amino acids long. Germline V gives CDR1 MNHNS, CDR2 SASEGT. With 0 bases removed from V and 3 bases from J, the gap between germline ends came to 19 bases. The CDR3 nucleotides read TGTGCCAGCAGTGAAGCGCAGCGCCCTAAAGACTTTACAGATACGCAGTATTTT. Amino acid sequence: CASSEAQRPKDFTDTQYF.

This clone was recorded only once. Here the CDR3 reads CARPRQGYGYTF. The CDR3 nucleotides read TGTGCCCGTCCGAGGCAAGGCTATGGCTACACCTTC. The V and J genes are TRBV19 and TRBJ1-2; D remains unclear. This CDR3 contains 12 residues. The V gene's germline CDR1 is LNHDA and CDR2 SQIVND (reference sequence). With 11 bases removed from V and 4 bases from J, the gap between germline ends came to 14 bases.

The CDR3 here is CASTTEEAIYGYTF. DNA of the CDR3: TGTGCCAGCACCACCGAAGAAGCTATCTATGGCTACACCTTC. This chain joins TRBV2 and TRBJ1-2, with unresolved D. Deletions cut 7 bases from V and 4 bases from J, with 16 bases between. CDR1 and CDR2 (germline): SNHLY, FYNNEI. The CDR3 has 14 residues.

The sample holds a few counts of this clone. The rearrangement joins TRBV6-1 to TRBJ2-5, with 12 bases lining up with TRBD1. Per the germline V gene, CDR1 is MNHNS and CDR2 is SASEGT. CDR3 length: 15 residues. V shed 3 bases, J shed 6 bases, and the junction held 5 bases outside the gene matches. The CDR3 is CASSDPGQGAQTQYF. Here the CDR3 DNA reads TGTGCCAGCAGTGATCCGGGACAGGGGGCTCAGACCCAGTACTTC.

This sequence joins TRBV18 and TRBJ1-1; TRBD1 agrees at 8 bases. Germline V gives CDR1 KGHSH, CDR2 LQKENI. The CDR3 is made up of 16 amino acids. J gave up 4 bases and V 0 bases, and 7 bases lay outside the gene matches. The CDR3 sequence: CASSPPQAGGTTEAFF. CDR3 in DNA: TGTGCCAGCTCACCACCGCAAGCAGGGGGCACCACTGAAGCTTTCTTT.

This sequence joins TRBV7-9 and TRBJ2-7; 8 bases match TRBD1. From germline, CDR1 is SEHNR and CDR2 FQNEAQ (reference sequence). The CDR3 is 14 amino acids. Trimming removed 5 bases from V and 1 base from J; junction bases left unmatched: 4. CDR3 nucleotide sequence: TGTGCCAGCAGCCTGGGACAGGTATCCTACGAGCAGTACTTC. This encodes CASSLGQVSYEQYF.

This clone came up once. The chain employs TRBV7-2 and TRBJ2-2, with TRBD2 matching over 7 bases. This CDR3 has 17 amino acids. V lost 2 bases to trimming and J lost 6 bases; unmatched junction nucleotides: 12. Germline CDR1 reads SGHTA; CDR2 reads FQGNSA. Here the CDR3 DNA reads TGTGCCAGCAGCTTATTTAAGCGGGCGGGAGTGTCCGGGGAGCTGTTTTTT. Translated: CASSLFKRAGVSGELFF.

This clone appeared a few times. The rearrangement uses TRBV9 and TRBJ2-7, with 7 positions matching TRBD1. CDR3 length equals 15 residues. Trimming took 0 bases from V and 5 from J; bases not matched to a gene: 8. The germline V gene encodes CDR1 SGDLS and CDR2 YYNGEE. In DNA form, the CDR3 reads TGTGCCAGCAGCGTAGGGGCTGGACAGGACGACGAGCAGTACTTC. Encoded protein: CASSVGAGQDDEQYF.

The CDR3 bases are TGTGCCACCCACAGGGGGCCGGGCACTGAAGCTTTCTTT. Translated: CATHRGPGTEAFF. V is TRBV30 and J is TRBJ1-1, with 9 bases matching TRBD1. The CDR3 is 13 amino acids. Germline V CDR1 and CDR2: GTSNPN, SVGIG (reference sequence). J was trimmed by 4 bases and V by 8 bases; bases with no gene match: 8.

A few counts support this clone. The sample carries other DNA sequences with the same CDR3. V and J are TRBV27 and TRBJ2-5, with D hard to call. CDR3 length: 12 amino acids. Germline CDR1 reads MNHEY; CDR2 reads SMNVEV (reference sequence). V lost 5 bases and J lost 4, with 8 bases in between. The CDR3 region has the DNA TGTGCCAGCAGTCTCTCGGGAGAGACCCAGTACTTC. This codes for CASSLSGETQYF.

The rearrangement links TRBV10-3 to TRBJ2-1; D is possibly TRBD1 (5 bases). This CDR3 comprises 15 residues. CDR1 is ENHRY and CDR2 is SYGVKD in the germline V gene. V lost 6 bases and J lost 1, with 13 bases in between. CDR3 coding DNA: TGTGCCATCAGCGATCCAGGGTATTCCTACAATGAGCAGTTCTTC. This gives the protein CAISDPGYSYNEQFF.

CDR3 bases: TGTGCCAGCAGCTTATCCACGAGCTCCTACGAGCAGTACTTC. It is translated as CASSLSTSSYEQYF. This sequence joins TRBV7-9 and TRBJ2-7; D uncertain. Trimming left V 2 bases short and J 0 bases short, with 8 bases between. There are 14 residues in the CDR3. Germline V gives CDR1 SEHNR, CDR2 FQNEAQ (reference sequence).

The genes are TRBV15 and TRBJ2-7, with D perhaps matching TRBD1 (8 bases). V was shortened by 5 bases and J by 0 bases, with 20 bases between the two germline ends. The CDR3 has 17 residues. Germline lookup yields CDR1 LNHNV and CDR2 YYDKDF (reference sequence). The DNA of the CDR3 is TGTGCCACCAGCTCGCGGGGGCAGGGGGCTCCCTCCTACGAGCAGTACTTC. This encodes CATSSRGQGAPSYEQYF.

This chain links TRBV5-4 with TRBJ2-5; 7 bases are shared with TRBD2. The CDR3 sequence is 15 residues long. V trimming: 4 bases; J trimming: 5 bases; junction bases outside the gene matches: 11. Germline CDR1 and CDR2: SGHNT and YYREEE (reference sequence). CDR3 sequence: CASSLTGGTGETQYF. Here the CDR3 DNA reads TGTGCCAGCAGCCTAACCGGGGGGACGGGGGAGACCCAGTACTTC.

This chain connects TRBV11-2 to TRBJ1-1, with D tentatively TRBD1 (5 bases). The CDR3 contains 15 residues. CDR1 is SGHAT and CDR2 is FQNNGV in the germline V gene. Trimming left V 4 bases short and J 1 base short, with 13 bases between. The CDR3 reads CASSSVTAGNTEAFF. In DNA form, the CDR3 reads TGTGCCAGCAGCTCCGTGACAGCTGGGAACACTGAAGCTTTCTTT.

The CDR3 region has the DNA TGTGCCAGCAGCGCGACAGCTAACTATGGCTACACCTTC. It yields the protein CASSATANYGYTF. The chain combines TRBV13 with TRBJ1-2; D possibly corresponds to TRBD1 (5 bases). V was shortened by 5 bases and J by 0 bases, with 7 bases between the two germline ends. Germline V CDR1 and CDR2: PRHDT, FYEKMQ (reference sequence). The CDR3 has 13 residues.

The V call is TRBV7-2, the J call TRBJ2-3, with 7 bases fitting TRBD2. V shed 5 bases and J 3 bases; nucleotides not matched to a gene: 14. The CDR3 is 17 residues long. Germline CDR1 and CDR2: SGHTA and FQGNSA. CDR3 in amino acids: CASSRLPAREGTDTQYF. In DNA, the CDR3 is TGTGCCAGCAGCCGACTCCCCGCCAGGGAGGGTACAGATACGCAGTATTTT.

The V call is TRBV10-3, the J call TRBJ2-1; D gene uncertain. The CDR3 is 15 amino acids. The germline V and J ends were trimmed by 4 bases and 2 bases, with 12 bases remaining between them. The germline CDR1 and CDR2 sequences are ENHRY and SYGVKD. The DNA of the CDR3 is TGTGCCATCAGTGGTGAGACTTTAGCCTACAATGAGCAGTTCTTC. Encoded protein: CAISGETLAYNEQFF.

The rearrangement joins TRBV5-4 to TRBJ2-1; D not resolved. This CDR3 spans 12 amino acids. The V gene's germline CDR1 is SGHNT and CDR2 YYREEE (reference sequence). V lost 3 bases and J lost 9, with 10 bases in between. CDR3 in DNA: TGTGCCAGCAGCTCGCCGGGTAGTGAGCAGTTCTTC. Translation: CASSSPGSEQFF.

J is TRBJ2-1 and V is TRBV15; TRBD2 aligns across 7 bases. The CDR3 is 13 residues long. Looked up from germline, CDR1 is LNHNV and CDR2 is YYDKDF (reference sequence). V lost 3 bases and J lost 8; bases outside the gene matches: 4. The CDR3 spells CATSRGGFDEQFF. The CDR3, as DNA: TGTGCCACCAGCAGGGGGGGGTTCGATGAGCAGTTCTTC.

This clone showed up just once. In DNA, the CDR3 is TGTGCCAGCAGCACTCCCCTGCTTGGGACTAGCGGGTCAAGACAAGAGACCCAGTACTTC. This translates into CASSTPLLGTSGSRQETQYF. This sequence joins TRBV9 and TRBJ2-5, with 12 bases fitting TRBD2. The germline gives CDR1 SGDLS, CDR2 YYNGEE. Losses at the gene ends were 4 bases for V and 2 bases for J; bases not matched to a gene: 18. CDR3 length: 20 amino acids.